This T cell receptor (beta chain) stems from a study of cytomegalovirus exposure and HLA in healthy donors. Study context: The same platform was used for the approximately 110 validation repertoires and the roughly 700 first-cohort repertoires, a later analysis reported. Study conclusions and caveats: Testing in vitro showed a few CMV-associated chains specific for CMV antigens. The study recorded fewer than 200 TCR beta chains that were cytomegalovirus-associated.

The donors were members of the validation cohort, which comprised about 130 subjects and was separate from the first cohort of 666 subjects. About this clone: What it binds is not known.

Data came from immunoSEQ multiplex PCR; TCRdb stores just in-frame clones and leaves some out. This table has some 220,000 clones, 80% to 95% appearing once. In germline, CDR1 is SNHLY, CDR2 FYNNEI. The V and J ends lost 6 bases and 7 bases, in that order; junction bases with no gene match: 12. CDR3 length equals 16 residues. Specimen: PBMCs. This TCR derives from a woman younger than 35 in good health and CMV-seronegative. The V and J genes are TRBV2 and TRBJ2-1; 10 bases are shared with TRBD2. CDR3 in DNA: TGTGCCAGCAGCCTCCCTAGCGGGAGAGGCGGGAATGAGCAGTTCTTC. It is translated as CASSLPSGRGGNEQFF.